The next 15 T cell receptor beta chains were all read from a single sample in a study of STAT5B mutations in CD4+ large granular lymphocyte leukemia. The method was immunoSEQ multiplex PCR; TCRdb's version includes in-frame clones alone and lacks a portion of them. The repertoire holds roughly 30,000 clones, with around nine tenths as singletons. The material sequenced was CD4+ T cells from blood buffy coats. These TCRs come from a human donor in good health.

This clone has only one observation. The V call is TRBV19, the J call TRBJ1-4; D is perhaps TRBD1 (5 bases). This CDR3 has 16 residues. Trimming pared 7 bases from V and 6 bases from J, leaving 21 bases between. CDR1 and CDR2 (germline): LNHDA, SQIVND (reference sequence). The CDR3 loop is CASTNLLDSQDEKLFF. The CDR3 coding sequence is TGTGCCAGTACCAATCTCCTTGACAGCCAAGATGAAAAACTGTTTTTT.

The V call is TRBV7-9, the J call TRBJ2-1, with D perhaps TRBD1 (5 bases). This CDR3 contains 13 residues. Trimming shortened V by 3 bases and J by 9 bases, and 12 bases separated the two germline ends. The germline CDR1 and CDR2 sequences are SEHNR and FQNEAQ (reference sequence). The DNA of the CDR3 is TGTGCCAGCAGCTTCAGGGAAGGCATTGAGCAGTTCTTC. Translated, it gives CASSFREGIEQFF.

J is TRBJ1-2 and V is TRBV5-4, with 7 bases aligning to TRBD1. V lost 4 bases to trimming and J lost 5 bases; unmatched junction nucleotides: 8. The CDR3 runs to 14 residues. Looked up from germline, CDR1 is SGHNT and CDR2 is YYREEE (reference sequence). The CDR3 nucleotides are TGTGCCAGCAGCCGACCGGGACAGAGGTATGGCTACACCTTC. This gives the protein CASSRPGQRYGYTF.

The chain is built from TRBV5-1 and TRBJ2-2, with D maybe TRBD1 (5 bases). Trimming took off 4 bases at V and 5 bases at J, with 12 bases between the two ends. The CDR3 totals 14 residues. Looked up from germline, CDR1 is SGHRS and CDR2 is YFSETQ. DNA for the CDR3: TGCGCCAGCAGCCCCGGTAGACAGACCGGGGAGCTGTTTTTT. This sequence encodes CASSPGRQTGELFF. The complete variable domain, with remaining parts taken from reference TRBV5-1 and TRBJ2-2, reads KAGVTQTPRYLIKTRGQQVTLSCSPISGHRSVSWYQQTPGQGLQFLFEYFSETQRNKGNFPGRFSGRQFSNSRSEMNVSTLELGDSALYLCASSPGRQTGELFFGEGSRLTVL.

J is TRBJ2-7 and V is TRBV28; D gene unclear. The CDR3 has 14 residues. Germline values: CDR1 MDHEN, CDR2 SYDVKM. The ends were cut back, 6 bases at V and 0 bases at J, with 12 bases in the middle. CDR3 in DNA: TGTGCCAGCAGATCGGCAAGACCCTCCTACGAGCAGTACTTC. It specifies CASRSARPSYEQYF. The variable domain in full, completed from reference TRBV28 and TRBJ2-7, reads DVKVTQSSRYLVKRTGEKVFLECVQDMDHENMFWYRQDPGLGLRLIYFSYDVKMKEKGDIPEGYSVSREKKERFSLILESASTNQTSMYLCASRSARPSYEQYFGPGTRLTVT.

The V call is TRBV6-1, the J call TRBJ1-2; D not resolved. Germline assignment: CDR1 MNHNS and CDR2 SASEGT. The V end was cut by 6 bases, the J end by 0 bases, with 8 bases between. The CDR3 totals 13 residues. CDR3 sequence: CASSLTPNYGYTF. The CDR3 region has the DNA TGTGCCAGCAGCCTTACTCCTAACTATGGCTACACCTTC.

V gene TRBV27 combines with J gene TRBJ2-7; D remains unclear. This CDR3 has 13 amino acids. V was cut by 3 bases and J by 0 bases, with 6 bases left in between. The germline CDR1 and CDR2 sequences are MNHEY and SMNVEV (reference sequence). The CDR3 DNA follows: TGTGCCAGCAGTTTCGGCGTCTCCTACGAGCAGTACTTC. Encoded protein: CASSFGVSYEQYF.

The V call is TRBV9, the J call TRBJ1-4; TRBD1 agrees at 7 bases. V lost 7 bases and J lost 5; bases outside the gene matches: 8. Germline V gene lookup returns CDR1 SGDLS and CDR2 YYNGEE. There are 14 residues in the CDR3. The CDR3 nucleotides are TGTGCCAGCTCCAAGGGGGCAGGGAATGAAAAACTGTTTTTT. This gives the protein CASSKGAGNEKLFF.

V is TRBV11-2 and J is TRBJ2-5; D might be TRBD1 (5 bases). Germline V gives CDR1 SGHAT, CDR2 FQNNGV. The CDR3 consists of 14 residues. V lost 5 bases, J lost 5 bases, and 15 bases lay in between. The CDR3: CASSPVGQGETQYF. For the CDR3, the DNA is TGTGCCAGCAGCCCGGTTGGGCAGGGCGAGACCCAGTACTTC. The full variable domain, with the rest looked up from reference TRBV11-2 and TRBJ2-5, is EAGVAQSPRYKIIEKRQSVAFWCNPISGHATLYWYQQILGQGPKLLIQFQNNGVVDDSQLPKDRFSAERLKGVDSTLKIQPAKLEDSAVYLCASSPVGQGETQYFGPGTRLLVL.

The CDR3 bases are TGTGCCAGCACTACAACAGGGTACAATTCACCCCTCCACTTT. It encodes CASTTTGYNSPLHF. V is TRBV19 and J is TRBJ1-6, with D tentatively TRBD1 (6 bases). Germline V gene lookup returns CDR1 LNHDA and CDR2 SQIVND (reference sequence). This CDR3 has 14 residues. The V gene lost 9 bases and the J gene lost 7 bases, with 16 bases spanning the gap.

The CDR3 region is CASSLGWGAGELFF. The CDR3 DNA sequence: TGTGCCAGCAGCTTGGGTTGGGGGGCCGGGGAGCTGTTTTTT. The chain couples TRBV5-6 to TRBJ2-2; weak D call: TRBD2 (6 bases). There are 14 residues in the CDR3. Germline CDR1 is SGHDT and CDR2 is YYEEEE. V was shortened by 0 bases and J by 6 bases, with 9 bases between the two germline ends.

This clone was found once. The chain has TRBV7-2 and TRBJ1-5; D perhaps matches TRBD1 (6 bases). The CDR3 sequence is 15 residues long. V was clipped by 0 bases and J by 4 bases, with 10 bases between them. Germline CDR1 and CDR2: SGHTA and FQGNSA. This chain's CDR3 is CASSLAPTGNQPQHF. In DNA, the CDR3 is TGTGCCAGCAGCTTAGCCCCCACAGGGAATCAGCCCCAGCATTTT. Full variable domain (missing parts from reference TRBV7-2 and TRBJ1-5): GAGVSQSPSNKVTEKGKDVELRCDPISGHTALYWYRQSLGQGLEFLIYFQGNSAPDKSGLPSDRFSAERTGGSVSTLTIQRTQQEDSAVYLCASSLAPTGNQPQHFGDGTRLSIL.

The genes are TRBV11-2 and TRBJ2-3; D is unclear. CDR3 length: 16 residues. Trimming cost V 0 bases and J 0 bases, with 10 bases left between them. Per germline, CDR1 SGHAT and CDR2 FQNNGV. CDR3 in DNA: TGTGCCAGCAGCTTAGAGCCACAAACTAGCACAGATACGCAGTATTTT. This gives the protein CASSLEPQTSTDTQYF.

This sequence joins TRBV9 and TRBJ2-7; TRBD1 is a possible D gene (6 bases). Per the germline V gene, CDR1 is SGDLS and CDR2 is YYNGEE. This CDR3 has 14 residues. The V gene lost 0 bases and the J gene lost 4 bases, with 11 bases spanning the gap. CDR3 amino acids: CASSVGTDTYEQYF. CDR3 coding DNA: TGTGCCAGCAGCGTAGGGACAGATACGTACGAGCAGTACTTC.

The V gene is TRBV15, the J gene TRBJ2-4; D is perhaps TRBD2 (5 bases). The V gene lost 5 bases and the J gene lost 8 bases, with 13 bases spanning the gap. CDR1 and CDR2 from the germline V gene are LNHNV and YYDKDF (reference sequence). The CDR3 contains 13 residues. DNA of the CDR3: TGTGCCACCAGCGAGGGTGAAGGTTACATTCAGTACTTC. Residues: CATSEGEGYIQYF. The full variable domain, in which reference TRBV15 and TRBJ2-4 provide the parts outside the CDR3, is DAMVIQNPRYQVTQFGKPVTLSCSQTLNHNVMYWYQQKSSQAPKLLFHYYDKDFNNEADTPDNFQSRRPNTSFCFLDIRSPGLGDTAMYLCATSEGEGYIQYFGAGTRLSVL.